The 3 T cell receptor beta chains given below trace back to one sample, sequenced in a study of T-cell reconstitution after alpha-beta-depleted transplantation in children. Unique molecular identifiers were incorporated during preparation of the TCRbeta library. TCRdb redid the calling of the PCR reads with MiXCR, one entry per CDR3 protein. The sample lists a few hundred thousand distinct CDR3 sequences; roughly 10% were seen once. The sequences come from PBMCs from the stem cell graft donor, collected from the stem cell graft. The receptors stem from a human donor who donated a stem cell graft to a child with acute myeloid leukemia.

This clonotype was picked up a small number of times. V is TRBV5-6 and J is TRBJ1-2; 7 positions agree with TRBD1. This CDR3 is 18 amino acids long. J lost 4 bases, V lost 4 bases, and 19 bases had no gene match. CDR1 and CDR2 (germline): SGHDT, YYEEEE. The CDR3 DNA is TGTGCCAGCAGCCAGCCCGGAGGGTGGACAGGTTCCGTCTATGGCTACACCTTC. Its protein product is CASSQPGGWTGSVYGYTF.

Only a few counts were recorded for this clonotype. V usage is TRBV20-1 and J usage is TRBJ2-1; the D gene is possibly TRBD2 (6 bases). The CDR3 covers 14 residues. Germline lookup yields CDR1 DFQATT and CDR2 SNEGSKA (reference sequence). V lost 6 bases, J lost 0 bases, and 12 bases lay in between. The chain's CDR3 is CSAVADSSYNEQFF. The CDR3, as DNA: TGCAGTGCAGTAGCGGATAGCTCCTACAATGAGCAGTTCTTC.

The chain joins TRBV20-1 to TRBJ2-7; D unresolved. The length of the CDR3 is 12 residues. With 7 bases removed from V and 1 base from J, the gap between germline ends came to 11 bases. Germline V lookup: CDR1 DFQATT, CDR2 SNEGSKA (reference sequence). CDR3 in DNA: TGCAGTGGGATGGGCCCGTCCTACGAGCAGTACTTC. Translated, it gives CSGMGPSYEQYF.